What follows are 14 T cell receptor beta chains derived from one specimen sequenced in a study of T cells in Graves' hyperthyroidism and ophthalmopathy. Researchers amplified the TCR beta CDR3 regions from RNA transcripts. Carried out on the TCR CDR3, a first-round RT-PCR used the HTBI primer set. TCRdb re-analysed the multiplex PCR reads in MiXCR, keeping a single row per CDR3 protein. Among hundreds of thousands of distinct CDR3 sequences listed, about a sixth were seen once. Sequencing input: blood. These receptors were collected from a woman in her thirties or forties with Graves' ophthalmopathy.

This clonotype was picked up many times. At one end the junction does not follow the germline gene, possibly because of a read error. The V and J genes are TRBV28 and TRBJ2-5; a weak D match, TRBD1 (7 bases). The CDR3 spans 11 residues. The V gene's germline CDR1 is MDHEN and CDR2 SYDVKM. The CDR3 coding sequence is TGTGCCAGCAGTCAACAGGGGAGGAAGGACTTC. Translating gives CASSQQGRKDF.

This chain connects TRBV5-1 to TRBJ2-5, with 10 bases identical to TRBD2. CDR3 size: 15 residues. V was pared by 4 bases and J by 4 bases, with 7 bases of the junction left unmatched. In germline, CDR1 is SGHRS, CDR2 YFSETQ. The CDR3 bases are TGCGCCAGCAGCCCCCTAGCGGGGGATCGAGAGACCCAGTACTTC. It encodes CASSPLAGDRETQYF.

The chain couples TRBV7-9 to TRBJ1-4; perhaps TRBD1 as D (6 bases). The CDR3 spans 17 residues. Germline V lookup: CDR1 SEHNR, CDR2 FQNEAQ (reference sequence). Trimming took 4 bases from V and 0 from J, leaving 15 bases between them. The CDR3 spells CASSSLLGGSTNEKLFF. The CDR3 DNA sequence: TGTGCCAGCAGCTCTTTGCTAGGGGGATCAACTAATGAAAAACTGTTTTTT.

This clonotype was observed many times. The J gene is TRBJ1-2, the V gene TRBV28; the D is unclear. Germline CDR1 is MDHEN and CDR2 is SYDVKM. V lost 3 bases to trimming and J lost 8 bases, with 7 bases between them. The CDR3 consists of 11 residues. CDR3 amino acids: CASSFGLGYTF. The DNA for the CDR3 is TGTGCCAGCAGTTTTGGGCTGGGCTACACCTTC.

The rearrangement uses TRBV9 and TRBJ1-2, with D perhaps TRBD1 (5 bases). Trimming took off 4 bases at V and 8 bases at J, with 18 bases between the two ends. Germline CDR1 SGDLS, CDR2 YYNGEE. The CDR3 length is 14 residues. CDR3 DNA: TGTGCCAGCAGCAACCCCCCGGGACCGAAAGGCTACACCTTC. This sequence encodes CASSNPPGPKGYTF.

This clonotype was seen a few times. The V call is TRBV5-4, the J call TRBJ2-3; 7 nucleotides agree with TRBD2. Germline V gene lookup returns CDR1 SGHNT and CDR2 YYREEE (reference sequence). The CDR3 contains 19 residues. V lost 2 bases to trimming and J lost 2 bases; unmatched junction nucleotides: 17. The DNA for the CDR3 is TGTGCCAGCAGCTTAGTAGCGGGCCTCACCCTTGGGCCCACAGATACGCAGTATTTT. Translation gives CASSLVAGLTLGPTDTQYF. The whole variable domain, filled in from reference TRBV5-4 and TRBJ2-3, reads ETGVTQSPTHLIKTRGQQVTLRCSSQSGHNTVSWYQQALGQGPQFIFQYYREEENGRGNFPPRFSGLQFPNYSSELNVNALELDDSALYLCASSLVAGLTLGPTDTQYFGPGTRLTVL.

This clonotype was observed many times. V usage is TRBV12-5 and J usage is TRBJ2-7, with 9 positions matching TRBD1. V lost 1 base, J lost 3 bases, and 10 bases stayed unmatched. The CDR3 consists of 17 residues. The germline CDR1 and CDR2 sequences are LGHNT and FRNRAP. The CDR3 sequence is CASGLAAEEGQGYEQYF. The DNA of the CDR3 is TGTGCTAGTGGTTTGGCAGCAGAGGAGGGACAGGGCTACGAGCAGTACTTC.

There are a few counts of this clonotype. The V call is TRBV7-9, the J call TRBJ2-1; D might be TRBD2 (7 bases). Trimming left V 5 bases short and J 6 bases short, with 26 bases between. Per the germline V gene, CDR1 is SEHNR and CDR2 is FQNEAQ (reference sequence). The CDR3 is 18 residues long. The CDR3 region is CASSDLRGGLAVFNEQFF. The CDR3 DNA reads TGTGCCAGCAGCGACCTAAGGGGGGGGCTAGCGGTCTTCAATGAGCAGTTCTTC.

This clonotype was recorded a few times. This CDR3 is CASALGGFQPQHF. The CDR3 DNA sequence: TGTGCCAGCGCGCTGGGGGGTTTTCAGCCCCAGCATTTT. The V call is TRBV27, the J call TRBJ1-5; tentatively, D is TRBD1 (5 bases). The V end lost 8 bases, the J end lost 6 bases, and 14 bases lay between the germline ends. The V gene's germline CDR1 is MNHEY and CDR2 SMNVEV (reference sequence). The CDR3 is 13 residues long.

This clonotype has just a few counts. This chain connects TRBV3-1 to TRBJ2-3, with 7 bases fitting TRBD2. This CDR3 has 11 amino acids. V dropped 6 bases and J dropped 12; count of bases not matched to a gene: 6. The V gene's germline CDR1 is LGHDT and CDR2 YNNKEL (reference sequence). The CDR3 bases are TGTGCCAGCAGTGGACTAGACGCACAGTATTTT. It yields the protein CASSGLDAQYF.

For this clonotype: A much bigger clone sits one base away, suggesting this may be a read error. This chain joins TRBV28 and TRBJ1-2; D is unresolved. The CDR3 runs to 12 residues. V lost 2 bases to trimming and J lost 3 bases, with 4 bases between them. Per the germline V gene, CDR1 is MDHEN and CDR2 is SYDVKM. The CDR3, as DNA: TGTGCCAGCAGTTTAGAATACTATGGCTACACCTTC. It is translated as CASSLEYYGYTF.

Here the CDR3 DNA reads TGTGCCAGCACCCGAAAGTCGACTAGCGGGAGAGTCGGGGTAACCGGGGAGCTGTTTTTT. Residues: CASTRKSTSGRVGVTGELFF. The V gene is TRBV27, the J gene TRBJ2-2; 12 nucleotides agree with TRBD2. Losses at the gene ends were 7 bases for V and 5 bases for J; bases not matched to a gene: 20. In germline, CDR1 is MNHEY, CDR2 SMNVEV (reference sequence). CDR3 length equals 20 residues.

This clonotype has ten or more counts. The rearrangement uses TRBV11-2 and TRBJ2-7, with 10 bases identical to TRBD1. Germline CDR1 is SGHAT and CDR2 is FQNNGV. J was trimmed by 3 bases and V by 4 bases; bases with no gene match: 6. There are 15 residues in the CDR3. Written as DNA, the CDR3 is TGTGCCAGCAGCTACTTGAGGACAGGGGGCTACGAGCAGTACTTC. Encoded protein: CASSYLRTGGYEQYF.

This clonotype was seen ten or more times. V is TRBV20-1 and J is TRBJ2-7; 7 nucleotides match TRBD1. Germline loops: CDR1 DFQATT, CDR2 SNEGSKA (reference sequence). V shed 6 bases and J 2 bases; nucleotides not matched to a gene: 7. The CDR3 is made up of 13 amino acids. DNA for the CDR3: TGCAGTGCCCCGTTTCAGGGGGCCTACGAGCAGTACTTC. Translating gives CSAPFQGAYEQYF.